This T cell receptor (beta chain) was recorded in a study of shared clonotypes between healthy human individuals. The study's findings and limits: Of the naive CD4 clonotypes, roughly 5% were shared across a handful of donors. Among non-shared clonotypes, generation probabilities were lower than among those shared by all four donors.

The material for each subset, its genomic DNA, was split evenly across several immunoSEQ plates. Data came from immunoSEQ multiplex PCR; TCRdb stores just in-frame clones and leaves some out. The sample yields 2 million to 2.5 million clones, 90% to 95% seen once. The CDR3 is 14 amino acids. From germline, CDR1 is MNHNY and CDR2 SVGAGI (reference sequence). The germline V and J ends were trimmed by 4 bases and 5 bases, with 14 bases remaining between them. Healthy adults negative for HIV, lacking recent acute infections or vaccinations, served as donors. About this clone: Antigen unknown.

The V call is TRBV6-6, the J call TRBJ1-1; no firm D call. The clonotype comes from a man aged 18 to 30 in good health. Some clones in this sample may be carry-over from other donors' samples. The material sequenced was naive CD4+ T cells from PBMCs. The subset was: CD45RA+ positively selected. DNA for the CDR3: TGTGCCAGCAGTTGGCTGGAGGTGGAAACTGAAGCTTTCTTT. Its translation: CASSWLEVETEAFF.